The 25 T cell receptor beta chains in this list originate from one sample, sequenced in a study of cytomegalovirus exposure and HLA in healthy donors. Primers: 60 Vbeta forward and 13 Jbeta reverse. TCRdb's table, derived via immunoSEQ multiplex PCR, lists solely in-frame clones and lacks some. The sample includes more than 85,000 clones, more than 65% of them seen just once. Input material: PBMCs. Receptors originate from a man aged 35 to 55 in good health and CMV-seropositive.

The CDR3 DNA reads as TGTGCCAGCAGCTCCCCGGGACTAGCGGGAGCCAATGAGCAGTTCTTC. The encoded protein is CASSSPGLAGANEQFF. The chain couples TRBV7-2 to TRBJ2-1, with TRBD2 matching 14 bases. J gave up 6 bases and V 4 bases, and 5 bases lay outside the gene matches. CDR3 length: 16 residues. Germline V gene data show CDR1 as SGHTA and CDR2 as FQGNSA. Together with reference TRBV7-2 and TRBJ2-1, the CDR3 gives the full variable domain: GAGVSQSPSNKVTEKGKDVELRCDPISGHTALYWYRQSLGQGLEFLIYFQGNSAPDKSGLPSDRFSAERTGGSVSTLTIQRTQQEDSAVYLCASSSPGLAGANEQFFGPGTRLTVL.

This clone was found once. The chain joins TRBV2 to TRBJ1-5, with TRBD1 matching 7 bases. CDR1 is SNHLY and CDR2 is FYNNEI in the germline V gene. This CDR3 is built from 13 residues. Trimming at V came to 7 bases and at J to 3 bases, leaving 3 bases not matched to a gene. CDR3 in amino acids: CASKQGFNQPQHF. Written as DNA, the CDR3 is TGTGCCAGCAAACAGGGGTTCAATCAGCCCCAGCATTTT.

J is TRBJ1-1 and V is TRBV4-1; a weak D match, TRBD1 (6 bases). CDR1 is MGHRA, CDR2 YSYEKL, per germline. V gave up 0 bases and J gave up 3 bases, with 8 bases separating them. The length of the CDR3 is 14 residues. CDR3 nucleotides: TGCGCCAGCAGCCAAGATCCAGGGGACACTGAAGCTTTCTTT. Amino acids: CASSQDPGDTEAFF.

The genes are TRBV28 and TRBJ1-2; TRBD1 matches at 7 bases. The germline CDR1 and CDR2 sequences are MDHEN and SYDVKM. J gave up 0 bases and V 5 bases, and 9 bases lay outside the gene matches. This CDR3 spans 16 amino acids. CDR3 DNA: TGTGCCAGCAGTAAGCCCACAGGGGTTACTAACTATGGCTACACCTTC. This sequence encodes CASSKPTGVTNYGYTF.

The chain combines TRBV5-6 with TRBJ1-1; no definite D call. The CDR3 runs 14 residues. Deletions cut 1 base from V and 1 base from J, with 8 bases between. Germline-derived CDR1 and CDR2 are SGHDT and YYEEEE. CDR3: CASSLSRRNTEAFF. The CDR3 nucleotides read TGTGCCAGCAGCTTGTCCCGCAGGAACACTGAAGCTTTCTTT.

CDR3 DNA: TGTGCCAGCAGCTTGCCACGGGGGACGACGACATACGAGCAGTACTTC. This gives the protein CASSLPRGTTTYEQYF. The chain has TRBV5-4 and TRBJ2-7; a weak D match, TRBD2 (6 bases). CDR3 length equals 16 residues. Trimming pared 1 base from V and 4 bases from J, leaving 18 bases between. The germline gives CDR1 SGHNT, CDR2 YYREEE (reference sequence).

J is TRBJ1-3 and V is TRBV6-6; weak D call: TRBD1 (5 bases). Trimming removed 10 bases at V and 0 bases at J, with 19 bases between. There are 16 residues in the CDR3. Per germline, CDR1 MNHNY and CDR2 SVGAGI (reference sequence). CDR3 region: CAITPRDSLSGNTIYF. The CDR3 nucleotides are TGTGCCATCACACCCCGGGACTCCCTCTCTGGAAACACCATATATTTT.

The chain is built from TRBV7-2 and TRBJ1-1; TRBD1 matches at 9 bases. V was clipped by 7 bases and J by 4 bases; unmatched bases: 10. The CDR3 length is 15 residues. Germline V gene data show CDR1 as SGHTA and CDR2 as FQGNSA. CDR3 sequence (DNA): TGTGCCAGCAAAGAACAGGGGGCAATTGGCACTGAAGCTTTCTTT. This codes for CASKEQGAIGTEAFF.

V and J are TRBV10-3 and TRBJ1-1; D may be TRBD1 (6 bases). The CDR3 sequence is 12 residues long. With 3 bases removed from V and 10 bases from J, the gap between germline ends came to 12 bases. The germline CDR1 and CDR2 sequences are ENHRY and SYGVKD. CDR3 sequence (DNA): TGTGCCATCAGTGACAGGGGCTTCGGAGCTTTCTTT. Translating gives CAISDRGFGAFF.

The chain couples TRBV7-9 to TRBJ2-3, with 8 bases identical to TRBD2. The CDR3 is made up of 16 amino acids. Germline-derived CDR1 and CDR2 are SEHNR and FQNEAQ (reference sequence). J was trimmed by 5 bases and V by 5 bases; bases with no gene match: 12. This chain's CDR3 is CASSPGLAREGDTQYF. The CDR3 DNA follows: TGTGCCAGCAGCCCTGGACTAGCCAGAGAGGGAGATACGCAGTATTTT.

This clone was counted a few times. The gene calls are TRBV6-1 and TRBJ1-5; D not certain. Germline V CDR1 and CDR2: MNHNS, SASEGT. The CDR3 spans 12 residues. Trimming pared 8 bases from V and 1 base from J, leaving 6 bases between. The CDR3, as DNA: TGTGCCAGCTCGGGAAGCAATCAGCCCCAGCATTTT. Protein product: CASSGSNQPQHF.

The V and J genes are TRBV5-6 and TRBJ1-1, with D perhaps matching TRBD1 (6 bases). V shed 0 bases and J shed 0 bases, with 6 bases lying between them. This CDR3 has 14 amino acids. The germline CDR1 and CDR2 sequences are SGHDT and YYEEEE. The CDR3 protein is CASSLDRVNTEAFF. CDR3 DNA: TGTGCCAGCAGCTTGGACAGGGTGAACACTGAAGCTTTCTTT.

This clone has just a few counts. The CDR3 loop reads CAWSVKQKNQPQHF. The CDR3 nucleotides read TGTGCCTGGAGTGTTAAACAGAAGAATCAGCCCCAGCATTTT. The rearrangement joins TRBV30 to TRBJ1-5, with D uncertain. The germline CDR1 and CDR2 sequences are GTSNPN and SVGIG (reference sequence). The CDR3 sequence is 14 residues long. V was clipped by 0 bases and J by 4 bases, with 10 bases between them.

This clone was seen a few times. This chain joins TRBV7-9 and TRBJ1-6; no clear D. The CDR3 extends over 14 amino acids. V was pared by 6 bases and J by 7 bases, with 13 bases between. Germline CDR1 SEHNR, CDR2 FQNEAQ (reference sequence). CDR3 nucleotide sequence: TGTGCCAGCAGATTGGGAGTAGAAAATTCACCCCTCCACTTT. Translating it yields CASRLGVENSPLHF.

The chain joins TRBV5-6 to TRBJ2-5; the D is unclear. With 4 bases removed from V and 3 bases from J, the gap between germline ends came to 4 bases. This CDR3 has 11 residues. The V gene's germline CDR1 is SGHDT and CDR2 YYEEEE. In nucleotides, the CDR3 is TGTGCCAGCAGCACAGAAGAGACCCAGTACTTC. Protein product: CASSTEETQYF.

Note on this clone: The germline gene is not matched at one end of the junction; a read error may be the cause. V is TRBV4-3 and J is TRBJ2-6; D is possibly TRBD1 (5 bases). The length of the CDR3 is 19 residues. CDR1 LGHNA and CDR2 YSLEER come from the germline V gene. DNA for the CDR3: TGCGCCAGCAGCCAAGGGGGCTACCCGGTGAACTCTGGGGCCAACGGCCTGACTTTC. It specifies CASSQGGYPVNSGANGLTF.

V and J are TRBV6-5 and TRBJ2-4; the match to TRBD1 covers 8 bases. CDR1 MNHEY and CDR2 SVGAGI come from the germline V gene. The CDR3 covers 15 residues. Trimming removed 2 bases from V and 8 bases from J; junction bases left unmatched: 8. The CDR3 spells CASSYTGGGSDIQYF. In nucleotides, the CDR3 is TGTGCCAGCAGTTACACAGGGGGTGGGTCGGACATTCAGTACTTC.

V usage is TRBV28 and J usage is TRBJ1-2, with TRBD1 matching 7 bases. The CDR3 contains 15 residues. CDR1 is MDHEN, CDR2 SYDVKM, per germline. The J segment lost 2 bases and the V segment lost 4 bases, leaving 7 bases of the junction unmatched. CDR3 nucleotides: TGTGCCAGCAGTTACCCCGGGACAGCAAACTATGGCTACACCTTC. Protein product: CASSYPGTANYGYTF.

The V gene is TRBV5-4, the J gene TRBJ2-5; 8 bases align to TRBD2. The CDR3 loop spans 16 amino acids. The germline V gene has CDR1 SGHNT and CDR2 YYREEE (reference sequence). V trimming: 4 bases; J trimming: 5 bases; junction bases outside the gene matches: 13. The CDR3 nucleotides read TGTGCCAGCAGCCCGGGGGGGCAGGGATCGAGGGAGACCCAGTACTTC. Its protein is CASSPGGQGSRETQYF.

The rearrangement joins TRBV6-1 to TRBJ2-5; D call uncertain. V lost 0 bases and J lost 2, with 10 bases in between. From germline, CDR1 is MNHNS and CDR2 SASEGT. This CDR3 comprises 15 residues. CDR3 loop: CASSEAGGTQETQYF. The CDR3 region has the DNA TGTGCCAGCAGTGAAGCCGGCGGAACTCAAGAGACCCAGTACTTC.

The chain has TRBV28 and TRBJ2-7, with 9 bases aligning to TRBD1. CDR1 MDHEN and CDR2 SYDVKM come from the germline V gene. The CDR3 consists of 16 residues. Trimming took 4 bases from V and 1 from J; bases not matched to a gene: 8. CDR3 sequence: CASSSPRGQGSYEQYF. The CDR3 nucleotides read TGTGCCAGCAGTTCTCCAAGGGGACAGGGTTCCTACGAGCAGTACTTC. Supplemented by reference TRBV28 and TRBJ2-7, the full variable domain reads DVKVTQSSRYLVKRTGEKVFLECVQDMDHENMFWYRQDPGLGLRLIYFSYDVKMKEKGDIPEGYSVSREKKERFSLILESASTNQTSMYLCASSSPRGQGSYEQYFGPGTRLTVT.

This clone was seen just once. The chain employs TRBV28 and TRBJ1-2; 7 bases align to TRBD1. The V gene's germline CDR1 is MDHEN and CDR2 SYDVKM. The J segment lost 3 bases and the V segment lost 5 bases, leaving 6 bases of the junction unmatched. The CDR3 is made up of 14 amino acids. Here the CDR3 DNA reads TGTGCCAGCAGTCCGACCGGGACAGACTATGGCTACACCTTC. Encoded protein: CASSPTGTDYGYTF.

The V call is TRBV2, the J call TRBJ2-2; perhaps TRBD1 as D (5 bases). Trimming stripped 7 bases from V and 7 bases from J, with 19 bases between. The length of the CDR3 is 15 residues. Germline V gene data show CDR1 as SNHLY and CDR2 as FYNNEI. This CDR3 is CASTVIGAGVGELFF. CDR3 nucleotide sequence: TGTGCCAGCACCGTGATAGGGGCCGGTGTCGGGGAGCTGTTTTTT. Full variable domain (rest looked up from reference TRBV2 and TRBJ2-2): EPEVTQTPSHQVTQMGQEVILRCVPISNHLYFYWYRQILGQKVEFLVSFYNNEISEKSEIFDDQFSVERPDGSNFTLKIRSTKLEDSAMYFCASTVIGAGVGELFFGEGSRLTVL.

This chain connects TRBV27 to TRBJ1-6; TRBD1 is a possible D gene (5 bases). CDR1 is MNHEY, CDR2 SMNVEV, per germline (reference sequence). V was shortened by 2 bases and J by 10 bases, with 15 bases between the two germline ends. The CDR3 contains 15 residues. The CDR3 region is CASSLESGGGSPLHF. The CDR3 DNA follows: TGTGCCAGCAGTTTAGAATCCGGGGGAGGGTCACCCCTCCACTTT.

This clone occurred a few times. The rearrangement uses TRBV5-5 and TRBJ2-1, with TRBD2 matching 13 bases. Germline loops: CDR1 SGHKS, CDR2 YYEKEE (reference sequence). There are 16 residues in the CDR3. The V gene end was trimmed by 4 bases and the J gene end by 4 bases; junction bases not matched to a gene: 5. CDR3 sequence: CASSRGLAGEYNEQFF. CDR3 sequence (DNA): TGTGCCAGCAGCCGCGGACTAGCGGGGGAATACAATGAGCAGTTCTTC.